This T cell receptor beta chain derives from a study of identifying expanded T cells in peripheral blood. Healthy donors had no documented immune events, such as infections, while sampled. Details on this clone: Its specificity is not known.

CDR3 length: 16 amino acids. Germline V gives CDR1 SGHRS, CDR2 YFSETQ. Trimming cost V 4 bases and J 4 bases; bases outside gene matches: 4. Overall study findings and caveats: About 1.2 clones differed between technical replicates, versus about 15 and 19 over time. Clone count variance between approximately two-week samples rose with total template count.

Libraries were prepared by immunoSEQ multiplex PCR; TCRdb keeps only in-frame clonotypes and omits some of them. The top ten hold 3.5% to 4.5% of the sample, which has 50,000 to 65,000 clones, about 92% seen once. The receptor comes from a person aged 18 to 70 in good health. The chain combines TRBV5-1 with TRBJ2-5; 16 nucleotides agree with TRBD2. The material sequenced was blood. CDR3 sequence: CASSVGLAGGSETQYF. The CDR3 DNA reads TGCGCCAGCAGCGTGGGACTAGCGGGAGGGTCAGAGACCCAGTACTTC.